This T cell receptor beta chain was documented in a study of CD4 T cells in relation to SARS-CoV-2 and coronaviruses. Study-level information: Crossreactive spike epitopes shared across donors were mapped to their HLA restriction.

For this clone: Its antigen is as yet unknown.

This CDR3 has 14 amino acids. Germline CDR1 MNHEY, CDR2 SVGEGT. After removal of 5 bases from V and 3 bases from J, the junction contained 6 bases not matched to a gene. The data were produced by immunoSEQ multiplex PCR, yet TCRdb's version contains in-frame clones alone and is incomplete. The sample has about 26,000 clones; roughly 73% are singletons. The unexposed donors gave CD4+ T cells in about 2011-2019, prior to COVID-19. After around nine days of culture, CD4+ T cells were isolated. This TCR was recovered from a human donor in good health. The V and J genes are TRBV6-2 or TRBV6-3 and TRBJ2-7; 8 nucleotides agree with TRBD2. The specimen sequenced was CD4+ T cells from PBMCs, cultured in vitro. The CDR3 region is CASSDISGDYEQYF. The CDR3 region has the DNA TGTGCCAGCAGTGACATTAGCGGGGACTACGAGCAGTACTTC.